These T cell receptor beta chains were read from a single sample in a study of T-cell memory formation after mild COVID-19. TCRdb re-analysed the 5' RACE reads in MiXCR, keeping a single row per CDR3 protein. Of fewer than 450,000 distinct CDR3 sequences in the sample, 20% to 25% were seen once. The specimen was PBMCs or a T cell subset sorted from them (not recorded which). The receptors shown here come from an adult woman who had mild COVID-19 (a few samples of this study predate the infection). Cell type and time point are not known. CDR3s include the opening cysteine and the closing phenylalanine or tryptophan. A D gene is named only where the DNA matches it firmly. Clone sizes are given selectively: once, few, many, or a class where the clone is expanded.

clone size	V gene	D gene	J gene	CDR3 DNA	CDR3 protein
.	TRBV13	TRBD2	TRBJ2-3	TGTGCCAGCAGCTTAGAGGGACTAGCGGAGGCTAGCACAGATACGCAGTATTTT	CASSLEGLAEASTDTQYF
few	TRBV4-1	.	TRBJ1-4	TGCGCCAGCAGCCGCGAAGTCCGGGGGCTGGCTAATGAAAAACTGTTTTTT	CASSREVRGLANEKLFF
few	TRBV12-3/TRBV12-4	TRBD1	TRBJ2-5	TGTGCCAGCAGTCCCCGACAGGGGGGGAAAGAGACCCAGTACTTC	CASSPRQGGKETQYF
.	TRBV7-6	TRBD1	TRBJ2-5	TGTGCCAGCAGCTCGGGACAGCTGTCAGAGACCCAGTACTTC	CASSSGQLSETQYF
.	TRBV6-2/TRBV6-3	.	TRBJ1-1	TGTGCCAGCAGTCTGCCCCAGGGAGGCGACACTGAAGCTTTCTTT	CASSLPQGGDTEAFF
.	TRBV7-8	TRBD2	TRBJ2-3	TGTGCCAGCAGCAGGGGACTAGCGGGAGTACGCACAGATACGCAGTATTTT	CASSRGLAGVRTDTQYF
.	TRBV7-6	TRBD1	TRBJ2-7	TGTGCCAGCAGCTATAGGACAGGGGTAGGCTACGAGCAGTACTTC	CASSYRTGVGYEQYF
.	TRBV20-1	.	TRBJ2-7	TGCAGTGCTAGAGATCCCTACCAGACCTACGAGCAGTACTTC	CSARDPYQTYEQYF
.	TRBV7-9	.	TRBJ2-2	TGTGCCAGCAGCTCGCACACAGGGACGAACGGGGAGCTGTTTTTT	CASSSHTGTNGELFF
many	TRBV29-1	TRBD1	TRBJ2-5	TGCAGCGTTGACCCGGAGACAGGGACCCAAGAGACCCAGTACTTC	CSVDPETGTQETQYF
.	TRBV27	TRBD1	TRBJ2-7	TGTGCCAGCAGTTTACTGGGACAGGTCCCTTACGAGCAGTACTTC	CASSLLGQVPYEQYF
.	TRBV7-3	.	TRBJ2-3	TGTGCCAGCAGCTTAATGGGAACTAGCACAGATACGCAGTATTTT	CASSLMGTSTDTQYF
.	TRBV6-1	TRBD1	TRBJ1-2	TGTGCCAGCAGAAGCCCAGGGGGCTCGGTCTCTTCAAACTATGGCTACACCTTC	CASRSPGGSVSSNYGYTF
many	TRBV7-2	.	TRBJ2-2	TGTGCCAGCAGCTTAGACAGGCCCGGGGAGCTGTTTTTT	CASSLDRPGELFF
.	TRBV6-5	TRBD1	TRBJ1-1	TGTGCCAGCAGTTATCCCGGGACAGGGGTAACTGAAGCTTTCTTT	CASSYPGTGVTEAFF
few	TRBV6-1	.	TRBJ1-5	TGTGCGAGTGGGAGGGAAATGGGCAATCAGCCCCAGCATTTT	CASGREMGNQPQHF
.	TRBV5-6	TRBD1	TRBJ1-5	TGTGCCAGCAGCTTAAGGGGGCTCAGTCAGCCCCAGCATTTT	CASSLRGLSQPQHF
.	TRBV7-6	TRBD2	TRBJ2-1	TGTGCCAGCAGCCCCCCTCGGGGGGACGGTGAGCAGTTCTTC	CASSPPRGDGEQFF
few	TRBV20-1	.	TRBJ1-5	TGCAGTGCTAGCAGTGGAAATCAGCCCCAGCATTTT	CSASSGNQPQHF
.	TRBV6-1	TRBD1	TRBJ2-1	TGTGCCAGCAGGAGGGACAGGGACTCCTACAATGAGCAGTTCTTC	CASRRDRDSYNEQFF
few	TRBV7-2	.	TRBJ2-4	TGTGCCAGCAGTTATACAGATGCCAAAAACATTCAGTACTTC	CASSYTDAKNIQYF
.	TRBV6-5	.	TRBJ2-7	TGTGCCACTACCCGTCCGGGGTCCTACGAGCAGTACTTC	CATTRPGSYEQYF
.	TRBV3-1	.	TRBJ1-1	TGTGCCAGCAGACTCGGAGAGAAGAACACTGAAGCTTTCTTT	CASRLGEKNTEAFF